Shown below are 17 T cell receptor beta chains from a single sample sequenced in a study of beta chain features in type 1 diabetes. All of the isolated RNA was reverse transcribed, so expressed TCRB transcripts were sequenced. Here immunoSEQ multiplex PCR was the method, and the copy in TCRdb shows in-frame clones only, minus some. This table has roughly 730,000 clones, 13% appearing once. General study points: People with Type 1 diabetes carried modestly yet significantly shorter TCRB CDR3s in all four CD4+ subsets.

These receptors' antigens are unknown. Sample: naive CD4+ T cells from blood. These receptor sequences come from a man between 18 and 29 years old with type 1 diabetes.

The V gene is TRBV5-1, the J gene TRBJ1-5; maybe TRBD1 (6 bases). CDR3 length: 14 amino acids. V dropped 4 bases and J dropped 7 bases, with 15 bases sitting between them. CDR1 is SGHRS and CDR2 is YFSETQ in the germline V gene. This chain's CDR3 is CASSVGGAGQPQHF. The CDR3 DNA reads TGCGCCAGCAGCGTCGGGGGGGCCGGGCAGCCCCAGCATTTT.

As regards this clone: This sample includes further DNA sequences coding for the same CDR3. The rearrangement uses TRBV18 and TRBJ1-2; the match to TRBD1 covers 7 bases. Trimming took 0 bases from V and 5 from J; bases not matched to a gene: 3. This CDR3 has 14 residues. The germline V gene has CDR1 KGHSH and CDR2 LQKENI. CDR3 loop: CASSPPGQTYGYTF. The CDR3 coding sequence is TGTGCCAGCTCACCACCGGGACAGACATATGGCTACACCTTC.

This clone was counted between two and nine times. The chain is built from TRBV4-2 and TRBJ2-7; 9 bases map to TRBD2. The length of the CDR3 is 15 residues. V shed 0 bases, J shed 1 base, and the junction held 1 base outside the gene matches. CDR1 LGHNA and CDR2 YNFKEQ come from the germline V gene. CDR3 protein: CASSQEAGGSYEQYF. The CDR3 DNA sequence: TGTGCCAGCAGCCAAGAAGCGGGGGGTTCCTACGAGCAGTACTTC.

This clone has a handful of counts. The rearrangement links TRBV5-1 to TRBJ2-7; D is perhaps TRBD2 (6 bases). Trimming removed 3 bases from V and 3 bases from J, with 16 bases in between. CDR1 is SGHRS and CDR2 is YFSETQ in the germline V gene. This CDR3 has 15 residues. CDR3 sequence (DNA): TGCGCCAGCAGCTCGGACCCGGGACTTCACTACGAGCAGTACTTC. This encodes CASSSDPGLHYEQYF.

The sample holds a few counts of this clone. The rearrangement links TRBV7-9 to TRBJ2-7; 9 nucleotides line up with TRBD1. This CDR3 contains 17 residues. V shed 5 bases, J shed 2 bases, and the junction held 13 bases outside the gene matches. Germline values: CDR1 SEHNR, CDR2 FQNEAQ (reference sequence). The DNA for the CDR3 is TGTGCCAGCAGCCCATATAACGAGGGACAGGGAACCTACGAGCAGTACTTC. It specifies CASSPYNEGQGTYEQYF.

This clone was recorded once. The gene calls are TRBV6-1 and TRBJ2-1, with D perhaps matching TRBD1 (5 bases). Germline values: CDR1 MNHNS, CDR2 SASEGT. The length of the CDR3 is 15 residues. V lost 5 bases, J lost 3 bases, and 14 bases lay in between. CDR3 loop: CASSSDINFYNEQFF. For the CDR3, the DNA is TGTGCCAGCAGTTCGGACATAAATTTCTACAATGAGCAGTTCTTC.

The chain uses TRBV5-1 and TRBJ2-5, with 8 bases aligning to TRBD1. The CDR3 has 14 residues. Trimming at V came to 0 bases and at J to 3 bases, leaving 1 base not matched to a gene. From germline, CDR1 is SGHRS and CDR2 YFSETQ. CDR3 region: CASSLVGQEETQYF. The CDR3 DNA is TGCGCCAGCAGCTTGGTGGGACAGGAAGAGACCCAGTACTTC.

V and J are TRBV6-5 and TRBJ2-1, with D perhaps being TRBD1 or TRBD2 (5 bases each). The length of the CDR3 is 12 residues. CDR1 and CDR2 from the germline V gene are MNHEY and SVGAGI. V dropped 0 bases and J dropped 8 bases, with 5 bases sitting between them. The CDR3 DNA sequence: TGTGCCAGCAGTTACTCGGGGGATGAGCAGTTCTTC. This encodes CASSYSGDEQFF.

This clone has only a few counts. J is TRBJ1-2 and V is TRBV27; D call uncertain. Germline V gives CDR1 MNHEY, CDR2 SMNVEV (reference sequence). Trimming cost V 6 bases and J 4 bases, with 9 bases left between them. The CDR3 is made up of 12 amino acids. The CDR3 DNA reads as TGTGCCAGCAGCAAGGAGGGCTATGGCTACACCTTC. It encodes CASSKEGYGYTF.

The rearrangement joins TRBV29-1 to TRBJ2-3; 9 bases agree with TRBD1. The V gene end was trimmed by 6 bases and the J gene end by 2 bases; junction bases not matched to a gene: 3. The CDR3 has 13 residues. The germline CDR1 and CDR2 sequences are SQVTM and ANQGSEA. The CDR3 nucleotides are TGCAGCGTATGGGACAGGGTCACAGATACGCAGTATTTT. Protein: CSVWDRVTDTQYF.

J is TRBJ2-1 and V is TRBV30; possible D gene TRBD2, 5 bases. The V and J ends lost 5 bases and 0 bases respectively, with 11 bases between them. The CDR3 totals 14 residues. Germline-derived CDR1 and CDR2 are GTSNPN and SVGIG (reference sequence). The CDR3 DNA follows: TGTGCCTGGGAAACGGGGAGCTCCTACAATGAGCAGTTCTTC. Translated, it gives CAWETGSSYNEQFF.

The rearrangement joins TRBV5-4 to TRBJ2-1; TRBD2 matches 10 bases. The length of the CDR3 is 14 residues. V lost 4 bases, J lost 6 bases, and 4 bases stayed unmatched. Germline CDR1 and CDR2: SGHNT and YYREEE (reference sequence). CDR3 region: CASSRLAGPNEQFF. The DNA of the CDR3 is TGTGCCAGCAGCCGACTAGCGGGTCCCAATGAGCAGTTCTTC. The full variable domain, rest sourced from reference TRBV5-4 and TRBJ2-1, is ETGVTQSPTHLIKTRGQQVTLRCSSQSGHNTVSWYQQALGQGPQFIFQYYREEENGRGNFPPRFSGLQFPNYSSELNVNALELDDSALYLCASSRLAGPNEQFFGPGTRLTVL.

The rearrangement uses TRBV27 and TRBJ1-2, with D maybe TRBD1 (6 bases). This CDR3 has 13 residues. Trimming removed 3 bases from V and 8 bases from J, with 13 bases in between. Germline assignment: CDR1 MNHEY and CDR2 SMNVEV (reference sequence). CDR3 nucleotide sequence: TGTGCCAGCAGTTTGAGGGACAATCAGGGCTACACCTTC. Translation: CASSLRDNQGYTF.

This clone appeared a few times. The chain employs TRBV19 and TRBJ1-5; 7 bases map to TRBD1. Trimming cost V 6 bases and J 3 bases; bases outside gene matches: 17. There are 18 residues in the CDR3. Germline CDR1 LNHDA, CDR2 SQIVND (reference sequence). The CDR3 DNA follows: TGTGCCAGTAGCAGGGGGGCCCTCACGGTCCTCAACAATCAGCCCCAGCATTTT. This gives the protein CASSRGALTVLNNQPQHF.

This clone was detected a few times. J is TRBJ2-7 and V is TRBV6-5, with D possibly being TRBD1 (5 bases). Germline V lookup: CDR1 MNHEY, CDR2 SVGAGI. This CDR3 has 14 residues. V was cut by 7 bases and J by 0 bases, with 13 bases left in between. CDR3 sequence reads: CASTFQGHSYEQYF. The CDR3 bases are TGTGCCAGCACTTTCCAGGGTCACTCCTACGAGCAGTACTTC.

This clone occurred a few times. The chain carries TRBV7-3 and TRBJ1-1, with a weak D call TRBD1 (5 bases). Germline V CDR1 and CDR2: SGHTA, FQGTGA. The CDR3 is 14 residues long. Trimming removed 3 bases from V and 0 bases from J, with 8 bases in between. The CDR3 sequence is CASSLQGLNTEAFF. The CDR3, as DNA: TGTGCCAGCAGCTTGCAGGGCTTGAACACTGAAGCTTTCTTT. The entire variable domain, with the rest obtained from reference TRBV7-3 and TRBJ1-1, is as follows: GAGVSQTPSNKVTEKGKYVELRCDPISGHTALYWYRQSLGQGPEFLIYFQGTGAADDSGLPNDRFFAVRPEGSVSTLKIQRTERGDSAVYLCASSLQGLNTEAFFGQGTRLTVV.

V usage is TRBV16 and J usage is TRBJ1-2; D is ambiguous. Looked up from germline, CDR1 is KGHSY and CDR2 is FQNENV. The CDR3 has 14 amino acids. With 3 bases removed from V and 4 bases from J, the gap between germline ends came to 12 bases. CDR3 DNA: TGTGCCAGCAGCCAGCCCGGGCTTCCCTATGGCTACACCTTC. It is translated as CASSQPGLPYGYTF. Combining the CDR3 with reference TRBV16 and TRBJ1-2 gives the whole variable domain GEEVAQTPKHLVRGEGQKAKLYCAPIKGHSYVFWYQQVLKNEFKFLISFQNENVFDETGMPKERFSAKCLPNSPCSLEIQATKLEDSAVYFCASSQPGLPYGYTFGSGTRLTVV.